The subject of this entry is one T cell receptor beta chain. The antigen is not known. Looked up from germline, CDR1 is SGHDT and CDR2 is YYEEEE. This CDR3 has 17 amino acids. V was clipped by 5 bases and J by 0 bases; unmatched bases: 12. This specimen belongs to a study of cytomegalovirus exposure and HLA in healthy donors. The primer mix had 60 Vbeta and 13 Jbeta primers. Only in-frame clones appear in the TCRdb table, and some are missing; sequencing was by immunoSEQ multiplex PCR. The sample records some 180,000 clones, around 76% being singletons. Overall study findings and caveats: As confirmed in vitro, three CMV-associated chains were specific for CMV antigens. In a later analysis, donors in an Asian-associated ancestry cluster reportedly had fewer N-insertions in productive TCRs than the cohort mean. With high specificity and sensitivity, the classifier reportedly diagnosed cytomegalovirus status. TCR beta sequences reportedly predicted the HLA-A and HLA-B alleles of most subjects accurately.

This TCR was sampled from a woman aged 25 to 39 in good health and CMV-seropositive. The genes are TRBV5-6 and TRBJ2-3, with TRBD2 matching over 7 bases. The material sequenced was PBMCs. The CDR3 loop reads CASRKYGGTSSTDTQYF. CDR3 nucleotides: TGTGCCAGCAGAAAATACGGGGGGACCTCTAGCACAGATACGCAGTATTTT.